Listed here are 17 T cell receptor beta chains from one sample, sequenced in a study of identical twins. TCRdb fed the 5' RACE reads into MiXCR, producing one record per CDR3 protein. The sample consists of just under 650,000 distinct CDR3 sequences, 7.1% of them appearing once. This same sample was also part of a study on yellow fever vaccine responses in identical twins.

The specimen was PBMCs. The origin of the receptors is a woman younger than 35 in good health.

Only a few counts were recorded for this clonotype. The CDR3 region is CSATYDRYSYNEQFF. The CDR3 DNA reads TGCAGTGCCACCTACGACCGCTACTCCTACAATGAGCAGTTCTTC. The rearrangement joins TRBV20-1 to TRBJ2-1; D call uncertain. The CDR3 is 15 residues long. The germline V gene has CDR1 DFQATT and CDR2 SNEGSKA (reference sequence). V shed 6 bases and J shed 0 bases, with 15 bases lying between them.

The rearrangement joins TRBV15 to TRBJ2-5, with TRBD1 matching 7 bases. The germline V gene has CDR1 LNHNV and CDR2 YYDKDF (reference sequence). The V and J ends lost 5 bases and 5 bases, in that order; junction bases with no gene match: 14. The CDR3 loop spans 16 amino acids. The CDR3 is CATSGGSRTGRETQYF. The DNA for the CDR3 is TGTGCCACCAGCGGAGGAAGTAGGACAGGTCGGGAGACCCAGTACTTC.

This clonotype was observed at least ten times. The chain has TRBV11-2 and TRBJ2-7; D call uncertain. This CDR3 region has 12 residues. Germline assignment: CDR1 SGHAT and CDR2 FQNNGV. The V end lost 1 base, the J end lost 3 bases, and 4 bases lay between the germline ends. CDR3 sequence reads: CASSLGVYEQYV. The CDR3 nucleotides are TGTGCCAGCAGCTTAGGAGTCTACGAGCAGTACGTC.

The chain employs TRBV6-1 and TRBJ1-6, with no clear D. The ends were cut back, 2 bases at V and 9 bases at J, with 5 bases in the middle. The CDR3 loop spans 12 amino acids. Germline lookup yields CDR1 MNHNS and CDR2 SASEGT. CDR3 protein: CASSERSSPLHF. The DNA for the CDR3 is TGTGCCAGCAGTGAAAGGAGTTCACCCCTCCACTTT.

This clonotype was observed a handful of times. The chain recombines TRBV24-1 with TRBJ2-1; 7 bases align to TRBD2. The V and J ends lost 2 bases and 0 bases, in that order; junction bases with no gene match: 6. The CDR3 totals 17 residues. Germline CDR1 and CDR2: KGHDR and SFDVKD. Written as DNA, the CDR3 is TGTGCCACCAGTGATTCCAAAGCGGGGAGCTCCTACAATGAGCAGTTCTTC. Amino acids: CATSDSKAGSSYNEQFF.

Ten or more counts support this clonotype. The J gene is TRBJ2-1, the V gene TRBV10-3; 14 nucleotides agree with TRBD2. Germline CDR1 is ENHRY and CDR2 is SYGVKD. V shed 8 bases, J shed 2 bases, and the junction held 8 bases outside the gene matches. The CDR3 is 17 residues long. CDR3 in amino acids: CAIVGTSGRTPYNEQFF. The CDR3 DNA reads as TGTGCCATCGTTGGGACTAGCGGGAGAACGCCCTACAATGAGCAGTTCTTC.

This clonotype was recorded a few times. The J gene is TRBJ2-2, the V gene TRBV5-1; 10 bases are a match to TRBD2. CDR1 and CDR2 from the germline V gene are SGHRS and YFSETQ. The CDR3 is made up of 16 amino acids. The trim removed 4 bases at V and 4 bases at J, leaving 7 bases unmatched. CDR3 in amino acids: CASSPTAGGVTGELFF. The CDR3 bases are TGCGCCAGCAGCCCGACAGCGGGGGGGGTCACCGGGGAGCTGTTTTTT. The full variable domain, rest sourced from reference TRBV5-1 and TRBJ2-2, is KAGVTQTPRYLIKTRGQQVTLSCSPISGHRSVSWYQQTPGQGLQFLFEYFSETQRNKGNFPGRFSGRQFSNSRSEMNVSTLELGDSALYLCASSPTAGGVTGELFFGEGSRLTVL.

This clonotype was counted only a few times. CDR3 amino acids: CASRLSGSPNYEQYF. The CDR3, as DNA: TGTGCCAGCAGGCTTAGCGGGAGCCCAAATTACGAGCAGTACTTC. The rearrangement joins TRBV27 to TRBJ2-7; 9 bases are a match to TRBD2. The ends lost 6 bases at V and 4 bases at J; junction bases unmatched: 10. CDR3 length: 15 amino acids. The germline V gene has CDR1 MNHEY and CDR2 SMNVEV (reference sequence).

V usage is TRBV6-1 and J usage is TRBJ2-5, with a weak D call TRBD2 (5 bases). CDR3 length: 14 amino acids. V gave up 6 bases and J gave up 0 bases, with 11 bases separating them. Germline-derived CDR1 and CDR2 are MNHNS and SASEGT. In DNA form, the CDR3 reads TGTGCCAGCAGAAACGGGGTGTACCAAGAGACCCAGTACTTC. As protein: CASRNGVYQETQYF.

The chain joins TRBV3-1 to TRBJ2-3; TRBD1 is a possible D gene (5 bases). The germline V gene encodes CDR1 LGHDT and CDR2 YNNKEL (reference sequence). The V end was cut by 4 bases, the J end by 4 bases, with 9 bases between. The CDR3 consists of 13 residues. This CDR3 is CASSLFRADTQYF. DNA for the CDR3: TGTGCCAGCAGCCTGTTCAGGGCAGATACGCAGTATTTT.

This clonotype was detected only a few times. This rearrangement joins TRBV28 to TRBJ2-1; possible D gene TRBD2, 6 bases. The germline gives CDR1 MDHEN, CDR2 SYDVKM. This CDR3 spans 15 amino acids. Deletions cut 7 bases from V and 1 base from J, with 14 bases between. The CDR3 protein is CASTLPGSSYNEQFF. The CDR3 DNA reads as TGTGCCAGCACCCTCCCCGGGAGTTCCTACAATGAGCAGTTCTTC.

This chain joins TRBV7-6 and TRBJ2-7; D tentatively reads TRBD1 or TRBD2 (6 bases each). The CDR3 has 15 residues. CDR1 and CDR2 (germline): SGHVS, FNYEAQ. Trimming took 4 bases from V and 3 from J, leaving 16 bases between them. CDR3: CASSSGTGAFYEQYF. As DNA, the CDR3 is TGTGCCAGCAGCTCCGGGACGGGGGCGTTCTACGAGCAGTACTTC.

V and J are TRBV2 and TRBJ1-2; maybe TRBD1 (5 bases). Between the trimmed V and J ends, which lost 7 bases and 6 bases, there was a span of 18 bases. In germline, CDR1 is SNHLY, CDR2 FYNNEI. The CDR3 runs to 14 residues. The CDR3 DNA reads as TGTGCCAGCACTCACGCAGGAGGGACCCATGGCTACACCTTC. Translated, it gives CASTHAGGTHGYTF.

Only a few counts were recorded for this clonotype. The V gene is TRBV29-1, the J gene TRBJ2-7, with TRBD1 identical over 9 bases. The CDR3 loop spans 13 amino acids. The junction had 4 bases not matched to a gene; V was cut back by 4 bases and J by 3 bases. Per germline, CDR1 SQVTM and CDR2 ANQGSEA. The CDR3 coding sequence is TGCAGCGTTGGGCCGGGACAGGGCTACGAGCAGTACTTC. Amino acid sequence: CSVGPGQGYEQYF.

CDR3 loop: CASSWTAYGYTF. As DNA, the CDR3 is TGTGCCAGCAGTTGGACAGCCTATGGCTACACCTTC. The chain is built from TRBV12-3 or TRBV12-4 and TRBJ1-2; D is possibly TRBD1 (6 bases). Deletions cut 4 bases from V and 4 bases from J, with 7 bases between. The CDR3 covers 12 residues.

This clonotype was counted at least ten times. This chain links TRBV28 with TRBJ2-2; D gene ambiguous. Trimming pared 3 bases from V and 1 base from J, leaving 15 bases between. Germline-derived CDR1 and CDR2 are MDHEN and SYDVKM. CDR3 length equals 17 residues. The CDR3 DNA follows: TGTGCCAGCAGTTTGGGAAACCCCCCGATGAACACCGGGGAGCTGTTTTTT. This encodes CASSLGNPPMNTGELFF.

This clonotype was counted a few times. The rearrangement joins TRBV12-3 or TRBV12-4 to TRBJ1-1, with no clear D. The CDR3 extends over 11 amino acids. Trimming shortened V by 1 base and J by 8 bases, and 5 bases separated the two germline ends. The CDR3 coding sequence is TGTGCCAGCAGTTTAGGGGTGGAAGCTTTCTTT. This codes for CASSLGVEAFF.